This T cell receptor beta chain was sequenced during a study of T-cell reconstitution after alpha-beta-depleted transplantation in children. CDR1 and CDR2 from the germline V gene are MNHEY and SMNVEV (reference sequence). The CDR3 is 14 residues long. Trimming removed 3 bases at V and 5 bases at J, with 14 bases between. A TCRbeta library incorporating unique molecular identifiers was prepared. In TCRdb, the PCR reads were re-called with MiXCR into one record per CDR3 protein. Of some 550,000 distinct CDR3 sequences detected, around 18% appear once; the ten largest clones hold roughly 3.3%. This TCR came from a human donor who donated a stem cell graft to a child with acute lymphoblastic leukemia. This rearrangement joins TRBV27 to TRBJ2-7, with TRBD2 as a possible D gene (6 bases). Sequenced material: PBMCs from the stem cell graft donor, taken from the stem cell graft. CDR3 DNA sequence: TGTGCCAGCAGTTTGGGGACTGTTACCCACGAGCAGTACTTC. Translated: CASSLGTVTHEQYF.